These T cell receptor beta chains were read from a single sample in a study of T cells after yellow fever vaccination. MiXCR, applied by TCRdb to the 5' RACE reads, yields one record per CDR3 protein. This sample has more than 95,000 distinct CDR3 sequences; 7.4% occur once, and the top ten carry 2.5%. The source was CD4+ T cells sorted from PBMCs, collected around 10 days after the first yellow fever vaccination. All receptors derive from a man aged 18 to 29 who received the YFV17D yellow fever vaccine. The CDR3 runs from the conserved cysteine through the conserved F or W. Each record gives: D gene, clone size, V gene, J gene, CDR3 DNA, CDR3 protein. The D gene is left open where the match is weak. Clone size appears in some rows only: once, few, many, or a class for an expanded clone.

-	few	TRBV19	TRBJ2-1	TGTGCCAGTGGTCGGGGCCTCTCCTACAATGAGCAGTTCTTC	CASGRGLSYNEQFF
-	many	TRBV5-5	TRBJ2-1	TGTGCCAGCAGCTTCCCGACAGGAAGGCAGTTCTTC	CASSFPTGRQFF
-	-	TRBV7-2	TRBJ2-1	TGTGCCAGCAGCTTCCTCTTTGGTCTGCTCGGGGGTACCTACAATGAGCAGTTCTTC	CASSFLFGLLGGTYNEQFF
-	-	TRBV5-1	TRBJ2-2	TGCGCCAGCAGCTTGTCCGGAGGGAACACCGGGGAGCTGTTTTTT	CASSLSGGNTGELFF
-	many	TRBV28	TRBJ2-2	TGTGCCAGCAGTTTAGGACAGCCCCTCACCGGGGAGCTGTTTTTT	CASSLGQPLTGELFF
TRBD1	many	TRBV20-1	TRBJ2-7	TGCAGTGCTTCGACAGGGGTTCTAAGGGAGCAGTACTTC	CSASTGVLREQYF
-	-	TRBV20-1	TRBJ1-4	TGCAGTGCTGGGCACGGGCGCCGAGGTGAAAAACTGTTTTTT	CSAGHGRRGEKLFF
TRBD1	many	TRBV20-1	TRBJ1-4	TGCAGTGCCAGAACGACAGGGGGTTATAAAAAACTGTTTTTT	CSARTTGGYKKLFF
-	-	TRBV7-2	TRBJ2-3	TGTGCCAGCAGCCGGGGAGAAAGGGATACGCAGTATTTT	CASSRGERDTQYF
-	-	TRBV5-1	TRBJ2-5	TGCGCCAGCAGCTTGGATGCAGGGCACCAAGAGACCCAGTACTTC	CASSLDAGHQETQYF
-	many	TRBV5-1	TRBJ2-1	TGCGCCAGCAGCCGAATTACTCAGTCCAATGAGCAGTTCTTC	CASSRITQSNEQFF
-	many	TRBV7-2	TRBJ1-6	TGTGCCAGCAGCCGAGGGGCCCTATATAATTCACCCCTCCACTTT	CASSRGALYNSPLHF
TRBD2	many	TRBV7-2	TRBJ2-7	TGTGCCAGCAGCCTTGCTAGCGGGGGCTACGAGCAGTACTTC	CASSLASGGYEQYF
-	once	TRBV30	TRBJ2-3	TGTGCCTGGAGTCGGGTGGACGATACGCAGTATTTT	CAWSRVDDTQYF
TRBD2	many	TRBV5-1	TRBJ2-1	TGCGCCAGCAGGGACGGGACTAGCGGCCTCAATGAGCAGTTCTTC	CASRDGTSGLNEQFF
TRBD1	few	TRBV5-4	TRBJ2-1	TGTGCCAGCAGCTTGGTGGGGGACAGGAACAATGAGCAGTTCTTC	CASSLVGDRNNEQFF
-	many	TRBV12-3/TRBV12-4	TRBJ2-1	TGTGCCAGCAGTTTAGCGGGACGACCCAATGAGCAGTTCTTC	CASSLAGRPNEQFF
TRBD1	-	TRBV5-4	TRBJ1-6	TGTGCCAGCAGCTTGGGACAGGGGACGGCCGGGTCACCCCTCCACTTT	CASSLGQGTAGSPLHF
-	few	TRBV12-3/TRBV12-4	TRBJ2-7	TGTGCCAGCACGCCGGCAGTTTCCTACGAGCAGTACTTC	CASTPAVSYEQYF
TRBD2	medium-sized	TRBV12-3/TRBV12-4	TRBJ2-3	TGTGCCAGCAGTTACGGGGGGGCCGGAGATACGCAGTATTTT	CASSYGGAGDTQYF